One sample yielded the 20 T cell receptor beta chains listed below, sequenced in a study of T cells after yellow fever vaccination. TCRdb used MiXCR to reprocess the 5' RACE reads, holding one entry per CDR3 protein. The sample includes roughly 500,000 distinct CDR3 sequences, roughly a fifth of them seen just once. Material: PBMCs, obtained 15 days after the yellow fever booster vaccination. These receptors were collected from a man aged 30-40 years who received the YFV17D yellow fever vaccine.

In this sample, this clonotype turned up a few times. The J gene is TRBJ1-1, the V gene TRBV28; D gene unclear. From germline, CDR1 is MDHEN and CDR2 SYDVKM. The CDR3 contains 17 residues. The V end lost 3 bases, the J end lost 1 base, and 18 bases lay between the germline ends. The CDR3 reads CASSFFASQERNTEAFF. In DNA form, the CDR3 reads TGTGCCAGCAGTTTTTTCGCTAGCCAGGAACGGAACACTGAAGCTTTCTTT. Combining the CDR3 with reference TRBV28 and TRBJ1-1 gives the whole variable domain DVKVTQSSRYLVKRTGEKVFLECVQDMDHENMFWYRQDPGLGLRLIYFSYDVKMKEKGDIPEGYSVSREKKERFSLILESASTNQTSMYLCASSFFASQERNTEAFFGQGTRLTVV.

There are a few counts of this clonotype. This rearrangement joins TRBV4-2 to TRBJ2-1; no clear D. The CDR3 has 13 amino acids. CDR1 LGHNA and CDR2 YNFKEQ come from the germline V gene. V lost 0 bases to trimming and J lost 7 bases, with 7 bases between them. CDR3 residues: CASSQDSENEQFF. The CDR3 DNA reads as TGTGCCAGCAGCCAAGATTCCGAGAATGAGCAGTTCTTC.

The table lists this clonotype with a few counts. The chain combines TRBV9 with TRBJ2-5; the D is unclear. This CDR3 has 15 residues. The V gene's germline CDR1 is SGDLS and CDR2 YYNGEE. Trimming removed 1 base at V and 5 bases at J, with 15 bases between. The CDR3 DNA reads TGTGCCAGCAGCGTAATGACATCGCCTGGGGAGACCCAGTACTTC. It codes for CASSVMTSPGETQYF.

There are a few counts of this clonotype. The rearrangement uses TRBV6-5 and TRBJ2-1, with D perhaps matching TRBD1 (5 bases). Trimming took off 8 bases at V and 8 bases at J, with 10 bases between the two ends. Germline CDR1 reads MNHEY; CDR2 reads SVGAGI. The CDR3 is made up of 11 amino acids. CDR3 sequence reads: CASSKGYEQFF. As DNA, the CDR3 is TGTGCCAGCTCCAAGGGGTATGAGCAGTTCTTC.

This clonotype was counted a few times. The J gene is TRBJ2-7, the V gene TRBV7-8, with D perhaps assigned TRBD1 or TRBD2 (6 bases each). Germline V gene lookup returns CDR1 SGHVS and CDR2 FQNEAQ. V was cut by 5 bases and J by 3 bases, with 14 bases left in between. This CDR3 comprises 14 residues. CDR3: CASSGEAGVYEQYF. For the CDR3, the DNA is TGTGCCAGCAGCGGGGAGGCAGGGGTCTACGAGCAGTACTTC.

There are many counts of this clonotype. J is TRBJ2-2 and V is TRBV7-2; D is uncertain. This CDR3 comprises 15 residues. V lost 5 bases and J lost 3, with 13 bases in between. Germline CDR1 is SGHTA and CDR2 is FQGNSA. The CDR3 reads CASSRDLRHTGELFF. The DNA for the CDR3 is TGTGCCAGCAGCCGAGACCTCCGCCACACCGGGGAGCTGTTTTTT.

The genes are TRBV5-1 and TRBJ2-5; TRBD1 might be the D (5 bases). Per the germline V gene, CDR1 is SGHRS and CDR2 is YFSETQ. The V end lost 1 base, the J end lost 5 bases, and 24 bases lay between the germline ends. This CDR3 contains 18 residues. Here the CDR3 reads CASSLIGRGVSLGETQYF. The CDR3 nucleotides read TGCGCCAGCAGCTTGATTGGTAGGGGTGTCAGCTTAGGGGAGACCCAGTACTTC.

The chain combines TRBV19 with TRBJ2-5; TRBD1 or TRBD2 may be the D gene (5 bases each). This CDR3 is built from 13 residues. Germline V gene lookup returns CDR1 LNHDA and CDR2 SQIVND (reference sequence). V was shortened by 7 bases and J by 5 bases, with 14 bases between the two germline ends. The DNA for the CDR3 is TGTGCCAGTACCTCGTTCGGGGCCGAGACCCAGTACTTC. It codes for CASTSFGAETQYF.

This chain joins TRBV6-5 and TRBJ2-1, with D maybe TRBD1 (6 bases). Germline CDR1 and CDR2: MNHEY and SVGAGI. With 4 bases removed from V and 0 bases from J, the gap between germline ends came to 16 bases. The CDR3 runs 17 residues. CDR3 bases: TGTGCCAGCAGTTGGCTGACAGGCCCCAGCTCCTACAATGAGCAGTTCTTC. Encoded protein: CASSWLTGPSSYNEQFF.

In this sample, this clonotype turned up a few times. The CDR3 loop reads CASSPTLGTSGDTQYF. The DNA of the CDR3 is TGTGCCAGCAGCCCAACGCTGGGGACTAGCGGAGATACGCAGTATTTT. The chain couples TRBV7-6 to TRBJ2-3; 11 bases map to TRBD2. This CDR3 region has 16 residues. CDR1 is SGHVS, CDR2 FNYEAQ, per germline. The junction had 9 bases not matched to a gene; V was cut back by 5 bases and J by 5 bases.

The V call is TRBV29-1, the J call TRBJ2-1; D ambiguous. CDR1 and CDR2 from the germline V gene are SQVTM and ANQGSEA. The CDR3 contains 12 residues. The V end was cut by 7 bases, the J end by 5 bases, with 12 bases between. The CDR3 here is CSAAPVHNEQFF. The CDR3 DNA is TGCAGCGCCGCCCCCGTGCACAATGAGCAGTTCTTC.

This clonotype was recorded a few times. The chain has TRBV20-1 and TRBJ2-3; tentative D call: TRBD2 (6 bases). Trimming shortened V by 6 bases and J by 0 bases, and 16 bases separated the two germline ends. The CDR3 extends over 15 amino acids. The germline V gene has CDR1 DFQATT and CDR2 SNEGSKA (reference sequence). This CDR3 reads CSAPRERPSTDTQYF. The CDR3 DNA reads as TGCAGTGCGCCCCGGGAGCGGCCTAGCACAGATACGCAGTATTTT.

Only a few counts were recorded for this clonotype. This rearrangement joins TRBV7-2 to TRBJ1-2; a possible D gene is TRBD1 (5 bases). The V end lost 5 bases, the J end lost 1 base, and 20 bases lay between the germline ends. The CDR3 extends over 17 amino acids. CDR1 is SGHTA, CDR2 FQGNSA, per germline. CDR3 sequence reads: CASSLGNRIQDNYGYTF. The CDR3 coding sequence is TGTGCCAGCAGCCTAGGGAATCGGATACAGGATAACTATGGCTACACCTTC. The full variable domain, rest sourced from reference TRBV7-2 and TRBJ1-2, is GAGVSQSPSNKVTEKGKDVELRCDPISGHTALYWYRQSLGQGLEFLIYFQGNSAPDKSGLPSDRFSAERTGGSVSTLTIQRTQQEDSAVYLCASSLGNRIQDNYGYTFGSGTRLTVV.

The chain combines TRBV20-1 with TRBJ2-3; D remains ambiguous. Trimming stripped 1 base from V and 0 bases from J, with 11 bases between. Germline CDR1 reads DFQATT; CDR2 reads SNEGSKA (reference sequence). CDR3 size: 15 residues. The CDR3 bases are TGCAGTGCTAGAGTTTTCTCGATTAGCACAGATACGCAGTATTTT. Encoded protein: CSARVFSISTDTQYF.

Only a few counts were recorded for this clonotype. The J gene is TRBJ2-1, the V gene TRBV20-1, with D tentatively TRBD2 (6 bases). Germline CDR1 DFQATT, CDR2 SNEGSKA (reference sequence). The V end was cut by 3 bases, the J end by 5 bases, with 11 bases between. The CDR3 runs to 13 residues. This chain's CDR3 is CSASRDFDNEQFF. In DNA, the CDR3 is TGCAGTGCTAGCCGGGACTTCGACAATGAGCAGTTCTTC.

This clonotype was picked up a small number of times. The chain combines TRBV29-1 with TRBJ2-4; TRBD1 matches 8 bases. Germline-derived CDR1 and CDR2 are SQVTM and ANQGSEA. J gave up 0 bases and V 7 bases, and 8 bases lay outside the gene matches. This CDR3 has 15 residues. The chain's CDR3 is CSGGAGGLAKNIQYF. The CDR3 nucleotides are TGCAGCGGGGGGGCAGGGGGCCTAGCCAAAAACATTCAGTACTTC.

There are a few counts of this clonotype. Here the CDR3 DNA reads TGTGCCAGCAGTCAGGACAGAACAGGGTTAGGGACCGGGGAGCTGTTTTTT. Its translation: CASSQDRTGLGTGELFF. The V and J genes are TRBV28 and TRBJ2-2, with a possible D match to TRBD1 (6 bases). Trimming pared 5 bases from V and 5 bases from J, leaving 21 bases between. The CDR3 is 17 residues long. Germline values: CDR1 MDHEN, CDR2 SYDVKM.

A note on this clonotype: One end of the junction fails to match germline, which may point to a read error. The CDR3 region has the DNA TGCTGTGCTAGCTACATGGGTCAGACTAACACCGGGGAGCTGTTTTTT. Its protein is CCASYMGQTNTGELFF. The chain couples TRBV20-1 to TRBJ2-2; TRBD2 is a possible D gene (5 bases). CDR3 length equals 16 residues. The V gene's germline CDR1 is DFQATT and CDR2 SNEGSKA (reference sequence).

The gene calls are TRBV12-3 or TRBV12-4 and TRBJ2-2; no clear D gene. The CDR3 runs 13 residues. V lost 5 bases, J lost 6 bases, and 10 bases lay in between. CDR3 bases: TGTGCCAGCAGTCAAGTTGTGGCCGGGGAGCTGTTTTTT. It codes for CASSQVVAGELFF.

This clonotype was counted between two and nine times. The CDR3 coding sequence is TGTGCCAGCAGTTGGGACCGGGGAGCAACCATTCAGTACTTC. Translating it yields CASSWDRGATIQYF. V and J are TRBV12-3 or TRBV12-4 and TRBJ2-4; D is possibly TRBD1 or TRBD2 (5 bases each). This CDR3 comprises 14 residues. Trimming shortened V by 4 bases and J by 9 bases, and 16 bases separated the two germline ends.